Following are 24 T cell receptor beta chains from one sample sequenced in a study of shared clonotypes between healthy human individuals. TCRdb's table, derived via immunoSEQ multiplex PCR, lists solely in-frame clones and lacks some. The table has over a million clones, 78% seen once. Sequencing was performed on memory CD4+ T cells from PBMCs. Described subset: CD45RA-negative fraction. These receptor sequences come from a man aged 18 to 30 in good health. Some clones in this sample may be carry-over from other donors' samples.

This chain uses TRBV4-1 with TRBJ1-1, with D possibly being TRBD1 (6 bases). Germline-derived CDR1 and CDR2 are MGHRA and YSYEKL. Trimming pared 1 base from V and 5 bases from J, leaving 14 bases between. CDR3 length equals 15 residues. The CDR3 DNA sequence: TGCGCCAGCAGCCAAGTTGGAGGGGGGAGGACTGAAGCTTTCTTT. This translates into CASSQVGGGRTEAFF.

The CDR3 loop reads CASTRSSRETQYF. The CDR3 region has the DNA TGTGCCAGCACCCGGAGCAGCAGAGAGACCCAGTACTTC. The V call is TRBV5-4, the J call TRBJ2-5, with unresolved D. This CDR3 has 13 amino acids. Trimming left V 6 bases short and J 4 bases short, with 13 bases between. Germline loops: CDR1 SGHNT, CDR2 YYREEE (reference sequence).

As DNA, the CDR3 is TGTGCCAGCAGCCAGGGGGAACCCAGGGGAACTGAAGCTTTCTTT. The encoded protein is CASSQGEPRGTEAFF. The rearrangement links TRBV2 to TRBJ1-1, with TRBD1 matching 7 bases. There are 15 residues in the CDR3. CDR1 is SNHLY, CDR2 FYNNEI, per germline. Trimming at V came to 6 bases and at J to 5 bases, leaving 12 bases not matched to a gene.

V gene TRBV28 combines with J gene TRBJ1-1; the match to TRBD1 covers 10 bases. Trimming removed 8 bases from V and 8 bases from J; junction bases left unmatched: 11. In germline, CDR1 is MDHEN, CDR2 SYDVKM. The CDR3 length is 14 residues. CDR3 residues: CASDRQGAPVEAFF. The CDR3 region has the DNA TGTGCCAGCGATCGACAGGGGGCACCGGTAGAAGCTTTCTTT.

The chain recombines TRBV28 with TRBJ1-5; weak D call: TRBD1 (5 bases). The germline V gene has CDR1 MDHEN and CDR2 SYDVKM. Trimming took off 10 bases at V and 0 bases at J, with 13 bases between the two ends. The CDR3 extends over 14 amino acids. CDR3 nucleotides: TGTGCCATTTCGAAGAGGGGTAGCAATCAGCCCCAGCATTTT. This gives the protein CAISKRGSNQPQHF.

The chain carries TRBV25-1 and TRBJ2-5, with no clear D. Trimming removed 4 bases at V and 4 bases at J, with 7 bases between. CDR1 is MGHDK and CDR2 is SYGVNS in the germline V gene. The CDR3 is 12 amino acids. The CDR3 nucleotides are TGTGCCAGCAGTGGCGACTCAGAGACCCAGTACTTC. Its protein is CASSGDSETQYF.

This chain connects TRBV7-9 to TRBJ2-7; 7 bases align to TRBD1. CDR3 length: 14 residues. V shed 1 base, J shed 2 bases, and the junction held 2 bases outside the gene matches. Germline V gene data show CDR1 as SEHNR and CDR2 as FQNEAQ (reference sequence). The CDR3 DNA reads TGTGCCAGCAGCTTAGACAGGGGCCCCTACGAGCAGTACTTC. Translating it yields CASSLDRGPYEQYF.

This clone came up once. This sequence joins TRBV19 and TRBJ2-1, with 7 bases matching TRBD2. This CDR3 spans 16 amino acids. V was clipped by 5 bases and J by 2 bases; unmatched bases: 9. CDR1 is LNHDA, CDR2 SQIVND, per germline (reference sequence). The CDR3 bases are TGTGCCAGTAGTCCCTTGTGGCGGGAGCCCTACAATGAGCAGTTCTTC. This gives the protein CASSPLWREPYNEQFF.

This clone was seen only a few times. The genes are TRBV27 and TRBJ1-2, with TRBD1 identical over 8 bases. Looked up from germline, CDR1 is MNHEY and CDR2 is SMNVEV (reference sequence). The V segment lost 2 bases and the J segment 4 bases; nucleotides outside the gene matches: 3. The CDR3 has 14 residues. CDR3 nucleotide sequence: TGTGCCAGCAGTTTAGACAGGGGAACCTATGGCTACACCTTC. The encoded protein is CASSLDRGTYGYTF.

V is TRBV10-3 and J is TRBJ2-7; D is perhaps TRBD2 (5 bases). V was cut by 9 bases and J by 2 bases, with 14 bases left in between. This CDR3 has 13 amino acids. Looked up from germline, CDR1 is ENHRY and CDR2 is SYGVKD. CDR3 amino acids: CAMRTESTYEQYF. CDR3 bases: TGTGCCATGAGGACTGAGTCCACCTACGAGCAGTACTTC.

This chain links TRBV9 with TRBJ2-2; unclear D gene. The germline V gene has CDR1 SGDLS and CDR2 YYNGEE. The CDR3 runs 14 residues. Trimming took off 4 bases at V and 1 base at J, with 8 bases between the two ends. The CDR3 nucleotides are TGTGCCAGCAGCCCCCTACAGAACACCGGGGAGCTGTTTTTT. It specifies CASSPLQNTGELFF.

This rearrangement joins TRBV11-2 to TRBJ1-1; possible D gene TRBD1, 5 bases. The germline V gene has CDR1 SGHAT and CDR2 FQNNGV. The CDR3 has 13 amino acids. Trimming removed 2 bases from V and 3 bases from J, with 7 bases in between. CDR3 residues: CASSLQTDTEAFF. CDR3 bases: TGTGCCAGCAGCTTACAGACAGACACTGAAGCTTTCTTT.

V and J are TRBV7-9 and TRBJ2-3; no clear D gene. This CDR3 is 14 amino acids long. Germline assignment: CDR1 SEHNR and CDR2 FQNEAQ (reference sequence). The V gene lost 1 base and the J gene lost 1 base, with 6 bases spanning the gap. As DNA, the CDR3 is TGTGCCAGCAGCTTAGGGAGCGGCACAGATACGCAGTATTTT. Translating gives CASSLGSGTDTQYF.

This clone was found a few times. V gene TRBV23-1 combines with J gene TRBJ2-5, with a weak D call TRBD2 (6 bases). TRBV23-1 falls under the ORF class, with uncertain function. The CDR3 has 15 residues. The V end lost 0 bases, the J end lost 5 bases, and 13 bases lay between the germline ends. This CDR3 reads CASSQSGLSFETQYF. The CDR3 region has the DNA TGCGCCAGCAGTCAATCGGGACTCTCCTTCGAGACCCAGTACTTC.

The V gene is TRBV5-1, the J gene TRBJ2-1; 7 bases agree with TRBD2. V shed 4 bases and J 0 bases; nucleotides not matched to a gene: 7. Per the germline V gene, CDR1 is SGHRS and CDR2 is YFSETQ. The CDR3 extends over 16 amino acids. The CDR3 reads CASSPPTSVSYNEQFF. In DNA, the CDR3 is TGCGCCAGCAGCCCCCCAACTAGCGTCTCCTACAATGAGCAGTTCTTC.

This clone was seen a single time. The chain has TRBV28 and TRBJ2-1, with a possible D match to TRBD1 (6 bases). Germline V lookup: CDR1 MDHEN, CDR2 SYDVKM. V was cut by 6 bases and J by 4 bases, with 13 bases left in between. The CDR3 is 14 residues long. The CDR3 reads CASRNSGEYNEQFF. DNA of the CDR3: TGTGCCAGCAGGAACTCAGGGGAATACAATGAGCAGTTCTTC.

This rearrangement joins TRBV7-3 to TRBJ2-2; D gene uncertain. CDR1 is SGHTA and CDR2 is FQGTGA in the germline V gene. This CDR3 region has 17 residues. Trimming left V 4 bases short and J 0 bases short, with 15 bases between. The CDR3 loop reads CASSSTAATANTGELFF. CDR3 DNA sequence: TGTGCCAGCAGCTCGACGGCGGCAACCGCGAACACCGGGGAGCTGTTTTTT.

The chain is built from TRBV6-4 and TRBJ2-7; D perhaps matches TRBD2 (6 bases). Germline V gives CDR1 MRHNA, CDR2 SNTAGT. This CDR3 has 10 amino acids. Trimming left V 7 bases short and J 6 bases short, with 7 bases between. CDR3 residues: CASNGGEQYF. DNA of the CDR3: TGTGCCAGCAACGGGGGCGAGCAGTACTTC.

As concerns this clone: Other DNA sequences of this sample code for an identical CDR3. The genes are TRBV5-4 and TRBJ2-3; D not certain. Per germline, CDR1 SGHNT and CDR2 YYREEE (reference sequence). This CDR3 spans 13 amino acids. Trimming pared 4 bases from V and 0 bases from J, leaving 6 bases between. The CDR3 DNA follows: TGTGCCAGCAGCCAGGACAGCACAGATACGCAGTATTTT. Its translation: CASSQDSTDTQYF.

The chain has TRBV5-1 and TRBJ1-1, with D hard to call. Trimming pared 1 base from V and 0 bases from J, leaving 10 bases between. Germline CDR1 and CDR2: SGHRS and YFSETQ. The CDR3 spans 15 residues. CDR3 in DNA: TGCGCCAGCAGCTTGTCCGCGGGGATGAACACTGAAGCTTTCTTT. Translation gives CASSLSAGMNTEAFF.

This chain uses TRBV6-5 with TRBJ1-1; D remains ambiguous. The ends were cut back, 6 bases at V and 10 bases at J, with 12 bases in the middle. Per germline, CDR1 MNHEY and CDR2 SVGAGI. The CDR3 spans 11 residues. The DNA of the CDR3 is TGTGCCAGCAGAACTGGACTGGTAGCTTTCTTT. This translates into CASRTGLVAFF.

The chain is built from TRBV19 and TRBJ1-4; the D is unclear. The CDR3 has 16 amino acids. The V and J ends lost 3 bases and 0 bases respectively, with 11 bases between them. Germline V gene sequence: CDR1 LNHDA, CDR2 SQIVND (reference sequence). The CDR3 region is CASSIGYTATNEKLFF. CDR3 bases: TGTGCCAGTAGTATTGGGTATACTGCAACTAATGAAAAACTGTTTTTT. The variable domain in full, completed from reference TRBV19 and TRBJ1-4, reads DGGITQSPKYLFRKEGQNVTLSCEQNLNHDAMYWYRQDPGQGLRLIYYSQIVNDFQKGDIAEGYSVSREKKESFPLTVTSAQKNPTAFYLCASSIGYTATNEKLFFGSGTQLSVL.

This chain uses TRBV7-9 with TRBJ2-5; perhaps TRBD1 as D (5 bases). V gave up 2 bases and J gave up 4 bases, with 11 bases separating them. The CDR3 is made up of 14 amino acids. The germline V gene encodes CDR1 SEHNR and CDR2 FQNEAQ (reference sequence). This chain's CDR3 is CASSLREGAETQYF. The CDR3 nucleotides are TGTGCCAGCAGCTTACGTGAAGGGGCAGAGACCCAGTACTTC.

For this clone: In the same sample, other DNA sequences code for this CDR3. This chain uses TRBV27 with TRBJ1-5, with 8 nucleotides matching TRBD1. After removal of 6 bases from V and 1 base from J, the junction contained 2 bases not matched to a gene. This CDR3 has 14 residues. Per the germline V gene, CDR1 is MNHEY and CDR2 is SMNVEV (reference sequence). The CDR3 is CASRGQGSNQPQHF. CDR3 nucleotide sequence: TGTGCCAGCAGAGGACAGGGAAGCAATCAGCCCCAGCATTTT.